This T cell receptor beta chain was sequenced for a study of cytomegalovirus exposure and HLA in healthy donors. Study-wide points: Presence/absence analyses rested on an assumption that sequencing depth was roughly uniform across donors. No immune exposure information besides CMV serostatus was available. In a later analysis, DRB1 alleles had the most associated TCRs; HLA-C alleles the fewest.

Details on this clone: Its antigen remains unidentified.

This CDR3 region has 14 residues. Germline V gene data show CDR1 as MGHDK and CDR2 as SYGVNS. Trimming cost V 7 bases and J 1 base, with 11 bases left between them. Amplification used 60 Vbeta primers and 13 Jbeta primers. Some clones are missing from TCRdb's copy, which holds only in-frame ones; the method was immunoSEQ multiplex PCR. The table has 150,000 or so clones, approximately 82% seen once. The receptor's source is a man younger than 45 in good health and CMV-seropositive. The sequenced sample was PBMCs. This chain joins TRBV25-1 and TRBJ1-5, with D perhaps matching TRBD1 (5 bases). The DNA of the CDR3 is TGTGCCAGCACCTGGGGGGGGAGCAATCAGCCCCAGCATTTT. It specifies CASTWGGSNQPQHF. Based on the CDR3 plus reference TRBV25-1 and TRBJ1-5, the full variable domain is EADIYQTPRYLVIGTGKKITLECSQTMGHDKMYWYQQDPGMELHLIHYSYGVNSTEKGDLSSESTVSRIRTEHFPLTLESARPSHTSQYLCASTWGGSNQPQHFGDGTRLSIL.